The sequence of this T cell receptor beta chain was determined in a study of blood T cell repertoires in COVID-19. CDR1 and CDR2 (germline): SGHVS, FNYEAQ. The J segment lost 6 bases and the V segment lost 1 base, leaving 5 bases of the junction unmatched. The CDR3 extends over 14 amino acids. Assay used: immunoSEQ multiplex PCR; TCRdb lists only in-frame clones, some missing. Among approximately 97,000 clones listed, approximately 86% were seen once. This rearrangement joins TRBV7-6 to TRBJ2-7, with 8 bases fitting TRBD1. The sequenced material came from peripheral blood. This sequence originates from a woman in her fifties or sixties with COVID-19, enrolled during active disease. This chain's CDR3 is CASSLDYRGIEQYF. CDR3 nucleotide sequence: TGTGCCAGCAGCTTAGACTACAGGGGGATCGAGCAGTACTTC. Complete variable domain (other parts from reference TRBV7-6 and TRBJ2-7): GAGVSQSPRYKVTKRGQDVALRCDPISGHVSLYWYRQALGQGPEFLTYFNYEAQQDKSGLPNDRFSAERPEGSISTLTIQRTEQRDSAMYRCASSLDYRGIEQYFGPGTRLTVT.